Listed below are T cell receptor beta chains from one sample, sequenced in a study of blood T cell repertoires in COVID-19. Assay: immunoSEQ multiplex PCR; the TCRdb copy retains only in-frame clones and omits some. The data hold 130,000 to 150,000 clones, with roughly 89% observed a single time. The source material was peripheral blood. These receptors were collected from a woman between 50 and 59 years old with active or convalescent COVID-19. Each CDR3 is given with its conserved first and last residue. Clone sizes are given selectively: once, few, many, or a class where the clone is expanded.

j_call clone_size v_call cdr3_aa
TRBJ2-5 few TRBV7-9 CASSLRGLAEETQYF
TRBJ2-3 . TRBV3-1/TRBV3-2 CASSRGLAGGDTQYF
TRBJ2-2 . TRBV12-3/TRBV12-4 CASSLRQAGELFF
TRBJ2-1 . TRBV4-1 CASSQSRVLPGDYNEQFF
TRBJ1-2 . TRBV7-3 CASSLGPLDRGHGYTF
TRBJ1-2 . TRBV29-1 CSVEGQRYGYTF
TRBJ2-3 . TRBV9 CASSPTPQATDTQYF
TRBJ2-7 . TRBV11-2 CASSLGSGDEQYF
TRBJ2-2 . TRBV7-3 CASSLIGLENTGELFF
TRBJ2-1 . TRBV6-6 CASSYSRDEQFF
TRBJ1-6 . TRBV18 CASSPSQTGHNSPLHF
TRBJ2-2 . TRBV5-1 CASSLGLAGDHGELFF
TRBJ1-5 once TRBV6-5 CASSWTGVGQPQHF
TRBJ1-5 . TRBV28 CASSNRGSQPQHF
TRBJ1-5 . TRBV19 CASSITGTGQGRPQHF
TRBJ1-5 few TRBV6-2/TRBV6-3 CASSYSAGAQPQHF
TRBJ1-2 . TRBV24-1 CATSDSGQGLDGYTF
TRBJ2-2 . TRBV14 CASSRAVTNTGELFF